The next 14 T cell receptor beta chains were all read from a single sample in a study of T-cell memory formation after mild COVID-19 (dated by TCRdb to the early 2020s). The library was made by 5' RACE. The instrument given in TCRdb is Illumina NovaSeq 6000. TCRdb redid the processing of the public reads, applying fastp at Q25 and MiXCR, and retained in-frame beta chains. CDR3 protein sequences are deduplicated, and each keeps its most common genes and DNA. A total of hundreds of thousands of distinct CDR3 sequences appear in this sample, around 21% of them only once. Clones ranked in the top ten supply 12% of the sample. Sequencing used PBMCs or a T cell subset sorted from them (not recorded which). Every receptor here comes from an adult woman who had mild COVID-19 (a few samples of this study predate the infection). The sample titles of this study are shuffled in the database, so cell type and time point are left out; the donor was told from shared clones.

In DNA form, the CDR3 reads TGTGCCAGCAGCCACGGACTGGGGTTCAACACAGATACGCAGTATTTT. Its translation is CASSHGLGFNTDTQYF. The V call is TRBV7-3, the J call TRBJ2-3, with a possible D match to TRBD2 (5 bases). CDR3 length: 16 residues. The V end was cut by 5 bases, the J end by 2 bases, with 17 bases between. The germline CDR1 and CDR2 sequences are SGHTA and FQGTGA.

This chain uses TRBV7-9 with TRBJ2-2, with 10 bases matching TRBD2. Germline CDR1 reads SEHNR; CDR2 reads FQNEAQ (reference sequence). Unmatched junction bases numbered 8, after V lost 1 base and J lost 0 bases. This CDR3 comprises 19 residues. The CDR3 reads CASSLDRLAGLANTGELFF. In DNA, the CDR3 is TGTGCCAGCAGCTTAGATCGACTAGCGGGCCTCGCGAACACCGGGGAGCTGTTTTTT.

The chain employs TRBV6-5 and TRBJ2-7; D is unresolved. Germline V lookup: CDR1 MNHEY, CDR2 SVGAGI. The CDR3 covers 12 residues. The V end was cut by 5 bases, the J end by 5 bases, with 10 bases between. Here the CDR3 DNA reads TGTGCCAGCAGTCTTGGGCGCCACGAGCAGTACTTC. This gives the protein CASSLGRHEQYF.

The chain has TRBV19 and TRBJ2-7; D might be TRBD1 (6 bases). The CDR3 length is 13 residues. Germline CDR1 is LNHDA and CDR2 is SQIVND (reference sequence). The ends were cut back, 7 bases at V and 1 base at J, with 11 bases in the middle. CDR3 residues: CASMSGQSYEQYF. The CDR3 DNA is TGTGCCAGTATGTCTGGACAGTCCTACGAGCAGTACTTC.

The chain uses TRBV28 and TRBJ1-1, with unresolved D. The V and J ends lost 3 bases and 1 base respectively, with 15 bases between them. CDR1 is MDHEN, CDR2 SYDVKM, per germline. The CDR3 runs 16 residues. The CDR3 sequence is CASSFIIGRSNTEAFF. In nucleotides, the CDR3 is TGTGCCAGCAGTTTTATAATTGGACGCTCGAACACTGAAGCTTTCTTT.

The chain carries TRBV6-6 and TRBJ1-1; perhaps TRBD1 as D (6 bases). This CDR3 contains 14 residues. Trimming shortened V by 6 bases and J by 5 bases, and 16 bases separated the two germline ends. Germline-derived CDR1 and CDR2 are MNHNY and SVGAGI (reference sequence). The CDR3 sequence is CASSAGGGTTEAFF. The CDR3, as DNA: TGTGCCAGCAGCGCGGGAGGGGGAACAACTGAAGCTTTCTTT.

This clonotype was observed a few times. The chain employs TRBV7-9 and TRBJ2-7; the match to TRBD2 covers 7 bases. CDR1 and CDR2 (germline): SEHNR, FQNEAQ (reference sequence). V shed 1 base, J shed 7 bases, and the junction held 16 bases outside the gene matches. CDR3 size: 17 residues. CDR3 in amino acids: CASSLGYRAGSFEEQYF. As DNA, the CDR3 is TGTGCCAGCAGCTTAGGGTACAGAGCGGGATCTTTCGAAGAGCAGTACTTC.

The rearrangement joins TRBV12-3 or TRBV12-4 to TRBJ2-3; 14 bases match TRBD2. The CDR3 contains 19 residues. The V and J ends lost 4 bases and 5 bases, in that order; junction bases with no gene match: 14. The CDR3 protein is CASSSATPGLAGVRDTQYF. DNA of the CDR3: TGTGCCAGCAGTTCGGCTACCCCGGGACTAGCGGGAGTCAGAGATACGCAGTATTTT.

This clonotype occurred many times. The rearrangement joins TRBV5-1 to TRBJ2-7; 12 nucleotides align to TRBD2. V was clipped by 4 bases and J by 2 bases; unmatched bases: 1. The CDR3 has 14 residues. The germline gives CDR1 SGHRS, CDR2 YFSETQ. The CDR3 sequence is CASSRTSGAYEQYF. Written as DNA, the CDR3 is TGCGCCAGCAGCCGGACTAGCGGGGCCTACGAGCAGTACTTC. The full variable domain, with the rest looked up from reference TRBV5-1 and TRBJ2-7, is KAGVTQTPRYLIKTRGQQVTLSCSPISGHRSVSWYQQTPGQGLQFLFEYFSETQRNKGNFPGRFSGRQFSNSRSEMNVSTLELGDSALYLCASSRTSGAYEQYFGPGTRLTVT.

This clonotype was recorded a few times. The genes are TRBV5-1 and TRBJ1-2; 7 bases line up with TRBD1. V was clipped by 4 bases and J by 4 bases; unmatched bases: 4. The germline CDR1 and CDR2 sequences are SGHRS and YFSETQ. The CDR3 loop spans 13 amino acids. The CDR3 protein is CASSTGDSYGYTF. In DNA form, the CDR3 reads TGCGCCAGCAGCACAGGGGATTCCTATGGCTACACCTTC.

This clonotype was seen a few times. The V call is TRBV30, the J call TRBJ2-1; D remains unclear. This CDR3 has 12 amino acids. Germline CDR1 GTSNPN, CDR2 SVGIG (reference sequence). V lost 4 bases and J 8 bases, leaving 12 bases between the germline ends. CDR3 in DNA: TGTGCCTGGAAATCGAGTCTGTATGAGCAGTTCTTC. It codes for CAWKSSLYEQFF.

This sequence joins TRBV5-5 and TRBJ1-5, with D possibly matching TRBD1 (6 bases). Germline lookup yields CDR1 SGHKS and CDR2 YYEKEE (reference sequence). CDR3 length equals 15 residues. The V end was cut by 0 bases, the J end by 6 bases, with 13 bases between. CDR3 loop: CASSLVQGRAQPQHF. CDR3 bases: TGTGCCAGCAGCTTGGTTCAGGGGCGGGCTCAGCCCCAGCATTTT.

This clonotype appeared a few times. The V call is TRBV5-1, the J call TRBJ1-2, with 12 bases fitting TRBD1. The CDR3 extends over 16 amino acids. Germline values: CDR1 SGHRS, CDR2 YFSETQ. The J segment lost 4 bases and the V segment lost 3 bases, leaving 7 bases of the junction unmatched. CDR3 bases: TGCGCCAGCAGCTCGCAACCGGGACAGGGGGCCTATGGCTACACCTTC. Its translation: CASSSQPGQGAYGYTF.

This clonotype showed up just a few times. Here the CDR3 DNA reads TGCGCCAGCAGCCAAGGATGGCAGAGCTACTCGAACACTGAAGCTTTCTTT. Translated, it gives CASSQGWQSYSNTEAFF. V is TRBV4-1 and J is TRBJ1-1; D remains ambiguous. Germline V gene lookup returns CDR1 MGHRA and CDR2 YSYEKL. The CDR3 spans 17 residues. The V gene lost 1 base and the J gene lost 1 base, with 16 bases spanning the gap.